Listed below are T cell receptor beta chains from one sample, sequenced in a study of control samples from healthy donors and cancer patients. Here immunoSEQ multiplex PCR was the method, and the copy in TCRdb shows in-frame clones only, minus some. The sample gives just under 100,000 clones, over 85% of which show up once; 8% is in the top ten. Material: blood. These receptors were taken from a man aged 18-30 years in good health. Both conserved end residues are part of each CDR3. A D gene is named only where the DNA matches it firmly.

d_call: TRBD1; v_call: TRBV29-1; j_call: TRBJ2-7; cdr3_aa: CSAAGTGGAYEQYF; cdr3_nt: TGCAGCGCCGCGGGGACAGGGGGGGCCTACGAGCAGTACTTC
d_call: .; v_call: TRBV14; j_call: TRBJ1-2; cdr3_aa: CASSQGRYTRYGYTF; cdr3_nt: TGTGCCAGCAGCCAAGGTCGGTACACCCGCTATGGCTACACCTTC
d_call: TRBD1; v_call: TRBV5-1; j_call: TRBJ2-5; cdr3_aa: CASSLGGFGGQGEEETQYF; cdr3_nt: TGCGCCAGCAGCTTGGGAGGCTTTGGGGGACAGGGAGAGGAGGAGACCCAGTACTTC
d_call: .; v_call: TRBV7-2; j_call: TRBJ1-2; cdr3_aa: CASSLAQRKGAGYTF; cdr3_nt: TGTGCCAGCAGCTTAGCCCAAAGAAAAGGGGCCGGCTACACCTTC
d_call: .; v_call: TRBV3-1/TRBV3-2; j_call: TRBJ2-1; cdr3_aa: CASSQEEGMGSYNEQFF; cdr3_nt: TGTGCCAGCAGCCAAGAAGAGGGCATGGGCTCCTACAATGAGCAGTTCTTC
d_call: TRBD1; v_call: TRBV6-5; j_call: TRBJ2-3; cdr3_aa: CASSTTGGFTDTQYF; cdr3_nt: TGTGCCAGCAGTACCACAGGGGGTTTCACAGATACGCAGTATTTT
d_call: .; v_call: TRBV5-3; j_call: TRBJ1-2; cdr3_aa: CVRDGYTF; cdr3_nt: TGTGTCCGAGATGGCTACACCTTC
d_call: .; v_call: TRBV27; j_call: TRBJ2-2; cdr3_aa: CASSPLDRQTNTGELFF; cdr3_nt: TGTGCCAGCAGTCCTTTGGACAGACAAACGAACACCGGGGAGCTGTTTTTT
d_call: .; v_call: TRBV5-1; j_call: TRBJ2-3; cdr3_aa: CASSADFSSTDTQYF; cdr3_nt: TGCGCCAGCAGCGCCGACTTCTCTAGCACAGATACGCAGTATTTT
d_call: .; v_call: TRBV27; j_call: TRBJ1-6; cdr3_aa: CASSLEGNVSPLHF; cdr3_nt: TGTGCCAGCAGTTTGGAGGGGAACGTCTCACCCCTCCACTTT
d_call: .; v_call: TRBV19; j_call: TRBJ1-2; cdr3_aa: CASSEGPYGYTF; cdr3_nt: TGTGCCAGTAGTGAGGGACCCTATGGCTACACCTTC